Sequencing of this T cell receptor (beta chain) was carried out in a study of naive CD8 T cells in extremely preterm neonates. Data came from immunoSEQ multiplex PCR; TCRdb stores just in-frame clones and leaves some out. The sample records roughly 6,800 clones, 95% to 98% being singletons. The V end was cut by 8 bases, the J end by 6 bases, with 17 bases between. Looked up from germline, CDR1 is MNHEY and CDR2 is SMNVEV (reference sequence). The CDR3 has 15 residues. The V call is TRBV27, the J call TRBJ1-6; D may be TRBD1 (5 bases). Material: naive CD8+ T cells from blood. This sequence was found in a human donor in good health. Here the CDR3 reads CASGEQLRGNSPLHF. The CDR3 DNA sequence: TGTGCCAGCGGGGAACAACTTAGGGGTAATTCACCCCTCCACTTT.